The rows below give T cell receptor beta chains drawn from one sample of a study of OX40 agonist ivuxolimab in advanced cancers. The table came from immunoSEQ multiplex PCR; TCRdb's copy has only in-frame clones and leaves some out. Of 66,000 or so clones listed, approximately 86% are singletons. The sequencing used CD4+ or CD8+ T cells sorted from blood, collected in a trial of the OX40 agonist ivuxolimab. These receptors came from an adult with an advanced solid tumor such as melanoma, head and neck, liver or kidney cancer. CDR3s include the opening cysteine and the closing phenylalanine or tryptophan. The order of the fields is D gene, V gene, clone size, J gene, CDR3 protein, CDR3 DNA. The D gene is left open where the match is weak. Only some rows state a clone size, as once, few, many or a class for expanded clones.

d_gene: TRBD2; v_gene: TRBV7-8; abundance: once; j_gene: TRBJ2-7; CDR3aa: CASSPLAGGPYEQYF; CDR3nt: TGTGCCAGCAGTCCTCTAGCGGGAGGCCCCTACGAGCAGTACTTC
d_gene: .; v_gene: TRBV11-2; abundance: .; j_gene: TRBJ2-2; CDR3aa: CASTPLRGNTGELFF; CDR3nt: TGTGCCAGCACCCCCTTGAGGGGGAACACCGGGGAGCTGTTTTTT
d_gene: TRBD1; v_gene: TRBV5-1; abundance: .; j_gene: TRBJ2-7; CDR3aa: CASSAGQGGEQYF; CDR3nt: TGCGCCAGCAGCGCAGGACAGGGCGGCGAGCAGTACTTC
d_gene: TRBD1; v_gene: TRBV6-1; abundance: .; j_gene: TRBJ1-3; CDR3aa: CASRTDRGNTIYF; CDR3nt: TGTGCCAGCAGGACGGACAGGGGAAACACCATATATTTT
d_gene: .; v_gene: TRBV2; abundance: .; j_gene: TRBJ2-2; CDR3aa: CASTRTSNTGELFF; CDR3nt: TGTGCCAGCACTCGGACTTCGAACACCGGGGAGCTGTTTTTT
d_gene: .; v_gene: TRBV5-1; abundance: .; j_gene: TRBJ1-4; CDR3aa: CASTRDGLLNEKLFF; CDR3nt: TGCGCCAGCACCCGGGACGGGCTCCTTAATGAAAAACTGTTTTTT
d_gene: .; v_gene: TRBV6-1; abundance: .; j_gene: TRBJ1-4; CDR3aa: CASSEDEGDPLFF; CDR3nt: TGTGCCAGCAGTGAAGACGAGGGGGACCCCCTGTTTTTT
d_gene: .; v_gene: TRBV19; abundance: .; j_gene: TRBJ2-7; CDR3aa: CASSQSDEQYF; CDR3nt: TGTGCCAGTAGCCAGTCCGACGAGCAGTACTTC
d_gene: .; v_gene: TRBV28; abundance: .; j_gene: TRBJ1-2; CDR3aa: CASSSGTSNYGYTF; CDR3nt: TGTGCCAGCAGTTCCGGGACCTCTAACTATGGCTACACCTTC
d_gene: .; v_gene: TRBV2; abundance: .; j_gene: TRBJ1-6; CDR3aa: CASSEAPGTYNSPLHF; CDR3nt: TGTGCCAGCAGTGAAGCCCCAGGGACCTATAATTCACCCCTCCACTTT
d_gene: TRBD2; v_gene: TRBV7-8; abundance: few; j_gene: TRBJ2-1; CDR3aa: CASSSPKTSGYNEQFF; CDR3nt: TGTGCCAGCAGCTCTCCTAAGACTAGCGGATACAATGAGCAGTTCTTC
d_gene: TRBD1; v_gene: TRBV27; abundance: .; j_gene: TRBJ1-6; CDR3aa: CASSFWDSQTLHF; CDR3nt: TGTGCCAGCAGTTTCTGGGACAGCCAAACCCTCCACTTT
d_gene: .; v_gene: TRBV30; abundance: .; j_gene: TRBJ2-1; CDR3aa: CAWSVDWGEQFF; CDR3nt: TGTGCCTGGAGTGTAGACTGGGGGGAGCAGTTCTTC
d_gene: .; v_gene: TRBV7-9; abundance: .; j_gene: TRBJ2-5; CDR3aa: CASSLNTRERGTQYF; CDR3nt: TGTGCCAGCAGCTTAAACACTAGGGAAAGGGGGACCCAGTACTTC
d_gene: .; v_gene: TRBV18; abundance: .; j_gene: TRBJ2-1; CDR3aa: CASSSVGSRYNEQFF; CDR3nt: TGTGCCAGTTCCAGCGTTGGCAGCCGATACAATGAGCAGTTCTTC
d_gene: TRBD2; v_gene: TRBV2; abundance: once; j_gene: TRBJ2-7; CDR3aa: CASRRTSGSDEQYF; CDR3nt: TGTGCCAGCCGACGAACAAGCGGGAGTGACGAGCAGTACTTC
d_gene: .; v_gene: TRBV5-5; abundance: once; j_gene: TRBJ2-5; CDR3aa: CASSLDLEIWETQYF; CDR3nt: TGTGCCAGCAGCTTGGACTTGGAAATTTGGGAGACCCAGTACTTC
d_gene: TRBD1; v_gene: TRBV6-5; abundance: .; j_gene: TRBJ2-2; CDR3aa: CASSPRDRGTGELFF; CDR3nt: TGTGCCAGCAGTCCCCGGGACAGGGGCACCGGGGAGCTGTTTTTT
d_gene: .; v_gene: TRBV28; abundance: few; j_gene: TRBJ1-5; CDR3aa: CASSPSFRTNQPQHF; CDR3nt: TGTGCCAGCAGTCCCAGTTTTAGAACAAATCAGCCCCAGCATTTT
d_gene: .; v_gene: TRBV5-1; abundance: .; j_gene: TRBJ2-7; CDR3aa: CASSLEGTVISYEQYF; CDR3nt: TGCGCCAGCAGCTTGGAGGGAACAGTGATCTCCTACGAGCAGTACTTC
d_gene: TRBD2; v_gene: TRBV28; abundance: .; j_gene: TRBJ2-5; CDR3aa: CASSFGGEAQETQYF; CDR3nt: TGTGCCAGCAGTTTTGGGGGGGAGGCGCAGGAGACCCAGTACTTC
d_gene: .; v_gene: TRBV28; abundance: .; j_gene: TRBJ2-2; CDR3aa: CASSLSPTHPDRNLNTGELFF; CDR3nt: TGTGCCAGCAGTTTATCCCCGACCCACCCCGACAGGAACTTGAACACCGGGGAGCTGTTTTTT
d_gene: TRBD2; v_gene: TRBV19; abundance: .; j_gene: TRBJ2-7; CDR3aa: CASPRTSGRPYEQYF; CDR3nt: TGTGCCAGTCCCAGGACTAGCGGCCGACCCTACGAGCAGTACTTC
d_gene: TRBD2; v_gene: TRBV4-1; abundance: .; j_gene: TRBJ2-2; CDR3aa: CASSHSGLAGVGANTGELFF; CDR3nt: TGCGCCAGCAGCCATTCGGGACTAGCGGGAGTGGGCGCGAACACCGGGGAGCTGTTTTTT
d_gene: TRBD1; v_gene: TRBV19; abundance: few; j_gene: TRBJ1-2; CDR3aa: CASSSRTGAAANYGYTF; CDR3nt: TGTGCCAGTAGTAGCAGGACAGGGGCCGCGGCTAACTATGGCTACACCTTC
d_gene: TRBD2; v_gene: TRBV19; abundance: .; j_gene: TRBJ2-3; CDR3aa: CASSRTSGRIDTQYF; CDR3nt: TGTGCCAGTAGTAGGACTAGCGGGAGGATAGATACGCAGTATTTT
d_gene: TRBD1; v_gene: TRBV6-6; abundance: .; j_gene: TRBJ1-1; CDR3aa: CASSFPGQDLNTEAFF; CDR3nt: TGTGCCAGCAGTTTTCCGGGACAGGACTTGAACACTGAAGCTTTCTTT
d_gene: TRBD1; v_gene: TRBV6-1; abundance: once; j_gene: TRBJ2-7; CDR3aa: CASRVQGAREQYF; CDR3nt: TGTGCCAGCCGGGTACAGGGGGCGCGGGAGCAGTACTTC
d_gene: .; v_gene: TRBV19; abundance: .; j_gene: TRBJ2-7; CDR3aa: CASSIAASSYEQYF; CDR3nt: TGTGCCAGTAGCATTGCGGCTAGCTCCTACGAGCAGTACTTC
d_gene: .; v_gene: TRBV4-1; abundance: .; j_gene: TRBJ1-1; CDR3aa: CASSQGVGRSSNTEAFF; CDR3nt: TGCGCCAGCAGCCAAGGTGTAGGGAGGAGCTCTAACACTGAAGCTTTCTTT
d_gene: TRBD2; v_gene: TRBV7-3; abundance: .; j_gene: TRBJ2-5; CDR3aa: CASSPRASGFPETQYF; CDR3nt: TGTGCCAGCAGCCCCCGGGCTAGCGGGTTTCCAGAGACCCAGTACTTC
d_gene: .; v_gene: TRBV7-9; abundance: .; j_gene: TRBJ2-1; CDR3aa: CASSLGWVSSSYNEQFF; CDR3nt: TGTGCCAGCAGCTTGGGGTGGGTAAGCAGCTCCTACAATGAGCAGTTCTTC
d_gene: TRBD1; v_gene: TRBV28; abundance: many; j_gene: TRBJ1-2; CDR3aa: CASSTHDRGVSYTF; CDR3nt: TGTGCCAGCAGTACTCACGACAGGGGAGTGAGCTACACCTTC
d_gene: .; v_gene: TRBV29-1; abundance: .; j_gene: TRBJ1-1; CDR3aa: CSVERQFNTEAFF; CDR3nt: TGCAGCGTTGAAAGACAGTTTAACACTGAAGCTTTCTTT
d_gene: .; v_gene: TRBV5-6; abundance: .; j_gene: TRBJ2-4; CDR3aa: CASSLTLVPSIQYF; CDR3nt: TGTGCCAGCAGCCTTACTCTCGTCCCGAGCATTCAGTACTTC
d_gene: TRBD2; v_gene: TRBV7-2; abundance: few; j_gene: TRBJ2-5; CDR3aa: CASSVSGTQETQYF; CDR3nt: TGTGCCAGCAGCGTAAGCGGGACCCAAGAGACCCAGTACTTC
d_gene: .; v_gene: TRBV7-2; abundance: .; j_gene: TRBJ2-3; CDR3aa: CASSLSAGTDTQYF; CDR3nt: TGTGCCAGCAGCTTATCCGCTGGTACAGATACGCAGTATTTT
d_gene: .; v_gene: TRBV19; abundance: .; j_gene: TRBJ2-3; CDR3aa: CASSSGTFTDTQYF; CDR3nt: TGTGCCAGTAGTAGCGGGACCTTCACAGATACGCAGTATTTT
d_gene: TRBD1; v_gene: TRBV19; abundance: medium-sized; j_gene: TRBJ1-1; CDR3aa: CASSIRGQGGTEAFF; CDR3nt: TGTGCCAGTAGTATTCGGGGACAGGGGGGCACTGAAGCTTTCTTT
d_gene: TRBD2; v_gene: TRBV18; abundance: .; j_gene: TRBJ2-2; CDR3aa: CASSPGLAGPNTGELFF; CDR3nt: TGTGCCAGCTCACCCGGACTAGCGGGGCCGAACACCGGGGAGCTGTTTTTT
d_gene: TRBD1; v_gene: TRBV27; abundance: .; j_gene: TRBJ2-3; CDR3aa: CASTRRGFADTQYF; CDR3nt: TGTGCCAGCACACGCAGGGGGTTTGCAGATACGCAGTATTTT
d_gene: .; v_gene: TRBV5-4; abundance: once; j_gene: TRBJ1-2; CDR3aa: CASSLGNYGYTF; CDR3nt: TGTGCCAGCAGCTTGGGGAACTATGGCTACACCTTC
d_gene: .; v_gene: TRBV5-4; abundance: few; j_gene: TRBJ2-5; CDR3aa: CASSLPTGEETQYF; CDR3nt: TGTGCCAGCAGCTTGCCCACTGGGGAAGAGACCCAGTACTTC
d_gene: TRBD1; v_gene: TRBV11-1; abundance: .; j_gene: TRBJ1-2; CDR3aa: CASSPAGEGALGYTF; CDR3nt: TGTGCCAGCAGCCCAGCGGGGGAGGGGGCCCTTGGCTACACCTTC
d_gene: .; v_gene: TRBV28; abundance: .; j_gene: TRBJ2-1; CDR3aa: CASSLKGTRAPNNEQFF; CDR3nt: TGTGCCAGCAGTTTGAAGGGGACAAGGGCCCCCAACAATGAGCAGTTCTTC
d_gene: TRBD2; v_gene: TRBV5-6; abundance: .; j_gene: TRBJ2-2; CDR3aa: CASSLVAGRTGELFF; CDR3nt: TGTGCCAGCAGCTTGGTAGCGGGTCGGACCGGGGAGCTGTTTTTT